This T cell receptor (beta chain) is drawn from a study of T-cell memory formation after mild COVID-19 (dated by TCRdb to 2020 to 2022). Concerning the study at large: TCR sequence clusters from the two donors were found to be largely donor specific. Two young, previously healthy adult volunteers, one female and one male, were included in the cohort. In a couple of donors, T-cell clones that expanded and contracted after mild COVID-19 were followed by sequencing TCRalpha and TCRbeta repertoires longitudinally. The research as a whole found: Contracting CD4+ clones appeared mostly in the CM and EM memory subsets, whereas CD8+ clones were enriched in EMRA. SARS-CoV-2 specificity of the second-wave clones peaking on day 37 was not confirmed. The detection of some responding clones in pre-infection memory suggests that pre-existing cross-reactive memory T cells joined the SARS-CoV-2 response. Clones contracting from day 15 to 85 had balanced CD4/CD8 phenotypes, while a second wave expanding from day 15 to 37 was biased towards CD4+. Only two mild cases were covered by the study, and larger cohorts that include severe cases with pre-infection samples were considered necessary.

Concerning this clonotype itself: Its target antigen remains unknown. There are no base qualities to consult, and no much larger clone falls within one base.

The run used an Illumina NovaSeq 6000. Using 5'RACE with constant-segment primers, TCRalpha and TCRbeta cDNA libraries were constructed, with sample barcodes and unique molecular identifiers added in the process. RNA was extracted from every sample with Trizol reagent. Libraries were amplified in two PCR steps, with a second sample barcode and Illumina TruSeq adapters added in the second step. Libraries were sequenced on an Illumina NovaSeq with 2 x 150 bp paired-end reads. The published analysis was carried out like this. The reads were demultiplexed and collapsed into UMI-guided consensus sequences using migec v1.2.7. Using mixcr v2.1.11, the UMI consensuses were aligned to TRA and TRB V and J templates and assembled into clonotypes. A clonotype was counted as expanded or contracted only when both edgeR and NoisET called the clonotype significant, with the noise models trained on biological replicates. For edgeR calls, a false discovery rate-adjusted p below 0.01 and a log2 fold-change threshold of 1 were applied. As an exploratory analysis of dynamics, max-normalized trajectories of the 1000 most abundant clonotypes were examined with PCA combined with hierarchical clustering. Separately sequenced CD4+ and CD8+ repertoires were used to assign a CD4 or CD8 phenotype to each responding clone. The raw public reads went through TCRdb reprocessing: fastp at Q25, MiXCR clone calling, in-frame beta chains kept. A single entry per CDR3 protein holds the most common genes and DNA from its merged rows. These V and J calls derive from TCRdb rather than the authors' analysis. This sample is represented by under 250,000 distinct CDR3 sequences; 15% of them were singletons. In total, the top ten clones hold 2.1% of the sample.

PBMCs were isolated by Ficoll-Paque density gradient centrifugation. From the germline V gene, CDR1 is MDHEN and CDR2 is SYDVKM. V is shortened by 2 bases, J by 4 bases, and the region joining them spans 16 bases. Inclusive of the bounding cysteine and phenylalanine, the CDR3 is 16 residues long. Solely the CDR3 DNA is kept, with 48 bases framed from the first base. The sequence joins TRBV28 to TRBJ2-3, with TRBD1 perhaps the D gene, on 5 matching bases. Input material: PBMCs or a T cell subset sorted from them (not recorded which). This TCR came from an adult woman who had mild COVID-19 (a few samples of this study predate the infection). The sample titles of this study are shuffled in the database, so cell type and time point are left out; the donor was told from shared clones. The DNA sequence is TGTGCCAGCAGTTTAATTGGTCCAGGGCGCGCAGATACGCAGTATTTT. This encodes CASSLIGPGRADTQYF.